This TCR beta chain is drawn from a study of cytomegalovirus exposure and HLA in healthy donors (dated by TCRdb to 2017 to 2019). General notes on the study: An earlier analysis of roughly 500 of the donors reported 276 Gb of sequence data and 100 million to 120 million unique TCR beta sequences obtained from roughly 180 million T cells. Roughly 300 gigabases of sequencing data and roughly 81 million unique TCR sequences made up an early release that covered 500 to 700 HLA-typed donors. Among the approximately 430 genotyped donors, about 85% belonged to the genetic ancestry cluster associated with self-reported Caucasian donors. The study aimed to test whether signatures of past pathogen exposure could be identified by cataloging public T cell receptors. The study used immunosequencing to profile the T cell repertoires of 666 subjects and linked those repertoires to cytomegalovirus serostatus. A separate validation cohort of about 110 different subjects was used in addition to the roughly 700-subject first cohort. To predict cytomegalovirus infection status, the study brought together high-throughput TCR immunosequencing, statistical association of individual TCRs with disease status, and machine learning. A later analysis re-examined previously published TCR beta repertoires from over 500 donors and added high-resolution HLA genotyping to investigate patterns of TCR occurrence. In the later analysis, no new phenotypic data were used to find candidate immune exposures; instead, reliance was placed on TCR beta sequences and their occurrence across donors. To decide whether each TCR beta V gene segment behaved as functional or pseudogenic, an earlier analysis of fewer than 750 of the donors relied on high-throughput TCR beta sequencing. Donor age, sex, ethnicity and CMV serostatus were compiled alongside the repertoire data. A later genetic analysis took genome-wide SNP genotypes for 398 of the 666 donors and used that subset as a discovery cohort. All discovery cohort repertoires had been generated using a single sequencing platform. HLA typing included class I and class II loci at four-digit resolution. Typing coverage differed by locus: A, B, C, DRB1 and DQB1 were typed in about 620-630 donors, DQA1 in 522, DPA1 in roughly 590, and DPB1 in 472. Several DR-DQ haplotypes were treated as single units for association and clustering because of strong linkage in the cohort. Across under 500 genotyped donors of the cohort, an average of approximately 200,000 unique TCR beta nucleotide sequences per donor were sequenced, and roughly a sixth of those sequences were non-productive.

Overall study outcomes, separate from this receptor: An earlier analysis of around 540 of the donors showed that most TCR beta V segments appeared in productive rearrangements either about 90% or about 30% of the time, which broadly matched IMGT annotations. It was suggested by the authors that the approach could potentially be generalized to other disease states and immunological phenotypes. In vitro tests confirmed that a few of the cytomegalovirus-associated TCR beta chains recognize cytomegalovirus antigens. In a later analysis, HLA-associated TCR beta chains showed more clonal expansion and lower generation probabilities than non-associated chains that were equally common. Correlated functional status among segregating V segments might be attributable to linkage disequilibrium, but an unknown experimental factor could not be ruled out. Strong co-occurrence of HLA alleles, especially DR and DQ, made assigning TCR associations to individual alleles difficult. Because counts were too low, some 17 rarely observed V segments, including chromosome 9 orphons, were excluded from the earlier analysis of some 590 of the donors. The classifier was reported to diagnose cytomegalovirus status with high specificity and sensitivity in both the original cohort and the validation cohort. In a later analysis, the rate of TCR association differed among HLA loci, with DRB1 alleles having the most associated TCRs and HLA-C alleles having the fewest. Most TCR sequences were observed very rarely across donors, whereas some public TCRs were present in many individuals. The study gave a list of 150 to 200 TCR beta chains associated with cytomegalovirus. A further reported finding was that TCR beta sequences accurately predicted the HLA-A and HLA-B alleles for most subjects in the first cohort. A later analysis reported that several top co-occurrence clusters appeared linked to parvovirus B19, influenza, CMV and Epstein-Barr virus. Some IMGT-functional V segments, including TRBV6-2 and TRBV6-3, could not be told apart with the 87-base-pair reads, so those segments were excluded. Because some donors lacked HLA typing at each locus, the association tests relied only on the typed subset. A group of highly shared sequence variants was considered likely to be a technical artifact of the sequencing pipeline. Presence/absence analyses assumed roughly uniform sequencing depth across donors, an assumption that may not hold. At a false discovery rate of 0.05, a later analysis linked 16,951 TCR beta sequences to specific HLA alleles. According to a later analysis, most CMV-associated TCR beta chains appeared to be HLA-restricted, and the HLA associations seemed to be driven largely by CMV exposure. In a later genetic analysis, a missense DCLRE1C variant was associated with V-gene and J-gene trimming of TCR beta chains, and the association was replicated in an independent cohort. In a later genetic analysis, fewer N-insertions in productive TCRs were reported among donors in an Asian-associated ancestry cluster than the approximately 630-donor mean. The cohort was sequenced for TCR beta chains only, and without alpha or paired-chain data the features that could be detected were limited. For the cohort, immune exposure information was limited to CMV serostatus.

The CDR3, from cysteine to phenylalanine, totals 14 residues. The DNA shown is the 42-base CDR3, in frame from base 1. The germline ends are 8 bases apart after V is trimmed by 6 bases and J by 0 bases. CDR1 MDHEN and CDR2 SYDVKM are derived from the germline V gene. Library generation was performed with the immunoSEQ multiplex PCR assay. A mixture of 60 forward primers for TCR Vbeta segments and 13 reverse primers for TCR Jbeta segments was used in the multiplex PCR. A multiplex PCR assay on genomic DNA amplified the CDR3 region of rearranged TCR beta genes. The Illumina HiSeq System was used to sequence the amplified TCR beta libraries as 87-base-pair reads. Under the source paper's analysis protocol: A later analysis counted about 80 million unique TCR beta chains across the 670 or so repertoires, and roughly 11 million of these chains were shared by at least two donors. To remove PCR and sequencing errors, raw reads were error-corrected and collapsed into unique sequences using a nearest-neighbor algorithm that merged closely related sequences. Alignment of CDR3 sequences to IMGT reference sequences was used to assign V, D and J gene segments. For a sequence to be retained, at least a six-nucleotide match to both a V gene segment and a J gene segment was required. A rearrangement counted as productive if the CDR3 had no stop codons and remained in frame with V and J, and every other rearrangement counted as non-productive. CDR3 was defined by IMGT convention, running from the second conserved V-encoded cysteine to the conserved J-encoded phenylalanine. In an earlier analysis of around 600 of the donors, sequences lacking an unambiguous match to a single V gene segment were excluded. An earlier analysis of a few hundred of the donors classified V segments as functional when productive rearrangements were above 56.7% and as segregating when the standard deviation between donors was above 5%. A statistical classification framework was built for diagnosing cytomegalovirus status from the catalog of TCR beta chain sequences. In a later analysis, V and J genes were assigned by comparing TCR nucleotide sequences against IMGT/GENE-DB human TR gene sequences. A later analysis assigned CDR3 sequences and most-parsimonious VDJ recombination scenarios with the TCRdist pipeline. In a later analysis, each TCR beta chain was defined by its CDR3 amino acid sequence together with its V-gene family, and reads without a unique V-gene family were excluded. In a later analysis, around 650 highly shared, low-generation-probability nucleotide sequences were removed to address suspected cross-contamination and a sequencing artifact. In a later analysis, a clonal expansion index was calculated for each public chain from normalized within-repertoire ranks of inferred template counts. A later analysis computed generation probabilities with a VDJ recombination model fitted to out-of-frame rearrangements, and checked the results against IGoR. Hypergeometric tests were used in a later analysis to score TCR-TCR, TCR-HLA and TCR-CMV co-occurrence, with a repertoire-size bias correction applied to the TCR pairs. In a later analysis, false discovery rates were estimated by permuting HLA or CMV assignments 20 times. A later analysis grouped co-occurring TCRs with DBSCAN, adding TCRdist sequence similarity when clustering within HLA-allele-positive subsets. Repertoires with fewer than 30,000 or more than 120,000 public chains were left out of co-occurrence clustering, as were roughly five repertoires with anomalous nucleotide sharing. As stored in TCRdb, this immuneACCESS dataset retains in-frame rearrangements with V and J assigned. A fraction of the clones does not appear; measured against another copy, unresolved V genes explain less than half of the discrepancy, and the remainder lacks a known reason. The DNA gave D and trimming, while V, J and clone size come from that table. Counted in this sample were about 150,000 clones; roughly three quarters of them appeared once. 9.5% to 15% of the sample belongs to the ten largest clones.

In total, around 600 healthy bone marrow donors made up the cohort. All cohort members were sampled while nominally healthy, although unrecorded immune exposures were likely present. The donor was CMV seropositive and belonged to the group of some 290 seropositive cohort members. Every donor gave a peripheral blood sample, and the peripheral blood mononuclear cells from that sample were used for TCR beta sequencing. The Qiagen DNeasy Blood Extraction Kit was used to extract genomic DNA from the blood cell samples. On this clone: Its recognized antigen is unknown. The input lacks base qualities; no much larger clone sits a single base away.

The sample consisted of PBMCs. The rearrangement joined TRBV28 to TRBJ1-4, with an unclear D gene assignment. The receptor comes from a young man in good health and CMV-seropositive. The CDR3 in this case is CASSLRATNEKLFF. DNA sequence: TGTGCCAGCAGCCTGAGGGCAACTAATGAAAAACTGTTTTTT.